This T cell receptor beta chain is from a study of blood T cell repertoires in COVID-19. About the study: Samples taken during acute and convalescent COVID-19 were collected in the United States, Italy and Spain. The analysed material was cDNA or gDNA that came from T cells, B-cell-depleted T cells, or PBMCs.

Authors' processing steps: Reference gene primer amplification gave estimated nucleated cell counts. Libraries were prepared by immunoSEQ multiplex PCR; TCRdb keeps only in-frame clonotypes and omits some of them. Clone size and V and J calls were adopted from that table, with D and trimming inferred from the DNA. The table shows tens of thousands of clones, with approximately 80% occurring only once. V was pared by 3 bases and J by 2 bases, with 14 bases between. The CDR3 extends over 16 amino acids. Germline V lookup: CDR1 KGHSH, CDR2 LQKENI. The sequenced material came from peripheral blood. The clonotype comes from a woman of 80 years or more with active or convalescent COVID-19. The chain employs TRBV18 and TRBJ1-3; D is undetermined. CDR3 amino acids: CASSPLGVEAGNTIYF. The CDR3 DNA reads TGTGCCAGCTCACCTTTAGGAGTCGAAGCTGGAAACACCATATATTTT.